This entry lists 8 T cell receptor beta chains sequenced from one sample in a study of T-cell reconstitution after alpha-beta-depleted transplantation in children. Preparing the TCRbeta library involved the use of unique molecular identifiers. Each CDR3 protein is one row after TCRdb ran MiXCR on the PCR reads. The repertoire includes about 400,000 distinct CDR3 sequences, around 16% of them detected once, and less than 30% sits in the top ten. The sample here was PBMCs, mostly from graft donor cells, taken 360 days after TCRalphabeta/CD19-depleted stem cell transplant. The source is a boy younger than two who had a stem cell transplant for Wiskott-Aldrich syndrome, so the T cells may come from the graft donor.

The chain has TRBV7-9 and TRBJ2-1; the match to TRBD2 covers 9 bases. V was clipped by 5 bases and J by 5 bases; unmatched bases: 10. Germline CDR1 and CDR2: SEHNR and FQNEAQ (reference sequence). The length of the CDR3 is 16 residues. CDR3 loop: CASSQWLTSGNNEQFF. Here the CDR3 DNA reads TGTGCCAGCAGCCAGTGGTTGACTAGCGGAAACAATGAGCAGTTCTTC.

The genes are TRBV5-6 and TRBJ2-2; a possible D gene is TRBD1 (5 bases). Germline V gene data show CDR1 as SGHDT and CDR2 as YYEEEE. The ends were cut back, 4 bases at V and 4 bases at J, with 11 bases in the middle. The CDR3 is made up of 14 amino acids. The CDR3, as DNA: TGTGCCAGCAGCCGTCGACAGTTCACCGGGGAGCTGTTTTTT. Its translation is CASSRRQFTGELFF. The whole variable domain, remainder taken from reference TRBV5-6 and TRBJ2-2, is DAGVTQSPTHLIKTRGQQVTLRCSPKSGHDTVSWYQQALGQGPQFIFQYYEEEERQRGNFPDRFSGHQFPNYSSELNVNALLLGDSALYLCASSRRQFTGELFFGEGSRLTVL.

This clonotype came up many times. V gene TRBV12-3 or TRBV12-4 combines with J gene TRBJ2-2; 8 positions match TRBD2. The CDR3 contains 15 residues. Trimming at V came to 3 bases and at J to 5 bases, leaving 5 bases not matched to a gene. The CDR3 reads CASSFGGGPTGELFF. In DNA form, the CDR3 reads TGTGCCAGCAGTTTCGGCGGGGGGCCAACCGGGGAGCTGTTTTTT.

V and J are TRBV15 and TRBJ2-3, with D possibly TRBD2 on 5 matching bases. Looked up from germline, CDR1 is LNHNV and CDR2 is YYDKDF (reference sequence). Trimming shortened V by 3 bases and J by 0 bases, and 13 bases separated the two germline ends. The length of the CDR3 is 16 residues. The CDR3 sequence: CATSRDAGVSTDTQYF. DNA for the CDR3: TGTGCCACCAGCAGGGACGCCGGGGTTAGCACAGATACGCAGTATTTT.

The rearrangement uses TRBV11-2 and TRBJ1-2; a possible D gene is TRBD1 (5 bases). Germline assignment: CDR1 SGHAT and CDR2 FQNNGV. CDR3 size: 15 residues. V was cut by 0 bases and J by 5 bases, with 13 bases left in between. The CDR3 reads CASSLDRTRIYGYTF. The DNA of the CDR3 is TGTGCCAGCAGCTTAGACCGGACAAGAATTTATGGCTACACCTTC. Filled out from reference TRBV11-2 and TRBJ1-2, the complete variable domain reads EAGVAQSPRYKIIEKRQSVAFWCNPISGHATLYWYQQILGQGPKLLIQFQNNGVVDDSQLPKDRFSAERLKGVDSTLKIQPAKLEDSAVYLCASSLDRTRIYGYTFGSGTRLTVV.

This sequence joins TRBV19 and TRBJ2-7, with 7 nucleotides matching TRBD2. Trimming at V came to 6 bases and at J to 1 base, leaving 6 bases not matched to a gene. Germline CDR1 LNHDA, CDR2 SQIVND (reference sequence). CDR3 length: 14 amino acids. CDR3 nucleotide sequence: TGTGCCAGTAGCAAGCCGGGACTATCCTACGAGCAGTACTTC. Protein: CASSKPGLSYEQYF.

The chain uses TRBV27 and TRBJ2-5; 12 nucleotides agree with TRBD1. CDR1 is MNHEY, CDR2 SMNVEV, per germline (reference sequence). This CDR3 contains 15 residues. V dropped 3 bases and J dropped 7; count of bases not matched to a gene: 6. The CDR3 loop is CASSLGTGGLRTQYF. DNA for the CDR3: TGTGCCAGCAGTTTGGGGACAGGGGGCCTACGGACCCAGTACTTC.

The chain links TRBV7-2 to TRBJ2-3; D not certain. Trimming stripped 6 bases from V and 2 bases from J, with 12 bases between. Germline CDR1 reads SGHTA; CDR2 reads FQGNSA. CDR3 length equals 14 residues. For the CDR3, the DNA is TGTGCCAGCAGTCCGGCTAGTTTCACAGATACGCAGTATTTT. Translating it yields CASSPASFTDTQYF.